This TCR beta chain was profiled in a study of blood T cell repertoires in COVID-19. Seattle researchers signed up patients amid active infection and tracked them longitudinally. The V and J ends lost 3 bases and 7 bases, in that order; junction bases with no gene match: 4. This CDR3 is 15 amino acids long. Germline V gene lookup returns CDR1 SGHNT and CDR2 YYREEE (reference sequence). This clone was picked up a small number of times. Here immunoSEQ multiplex PCR was the method, and the copy in TCRdb shows in-frame clones only, minus some. The data show 150,000 or so clones, 70% to 85% seen once. V gene TRBV5-4 combines with J gene TRBJ1-6, with 10 bases fitting TRBD1. Input material: peripheral blood. This TCR was recovered from a man in his sixties with COVID-19, enrolled during active disease. CDR3 DNA sequence: TGTGCCAGCAGCTGGGACAGGGGTGGGAATTCACCCCTCCACTTT. Amino acid sequence: CASSWDRGGNSPLHF. Based on the CDR3 plus reference TRBV5-4 and TRBJ1-6, the full variable domain is ETGVTQSPTHLIKTRGQQVTLRCSSQSGHNTVSWYQQALGQGPQFIFQYYREEENGRGNFPPRFSGLQFPNYSSELNVNALELDDSALYLCASSWDRGGNSPLHFGNGTRLTVT.